The clone carrying this TCR beta chain was counted only a few times. Antigen: not known. The sample comes from a study of beta chain features in type 1 diabetes. The isolated RNA, all of it, was reverse transcribed, so expressed TCRB transcripts were what got sequenced. Naive, central memory and regulatory T cell samples averaged about 3.57 million immunoSEQ reads each. The repertoire was sequenced with immunoSEQ multiplex PCR; TCRdb's copy has only in-frame clones and lacks some. This sample has about 28,000 clones, with approximately 51% found just once. Deletions cut 4 bases from V and 1 base from J, with 11 bases between. Per the germline V gene, CDR1 is SGDLS and CDR2 is YYNGEE. CDR3 size: 14 residues. General observations from the study: Among patients with Type 1 diabetes, TCRB CDR3s were moderately but significantly shorter in every one of the four CD4+ subsets. Patients and controls would share equally any PCR tilt toward shorter templates.

The chain is built from TRBV9 and TRBJ1-1; D might be TRBD1 (6 bases). The source is a young woman with type 1 diabetes. Sequencing was done on a sample of Tregs from blood. CDR3 protein: CASSPGTSNTEAFF. In DNA form, the CDR3 reads TGTGCCAGCAGCCCCGGGACATCGAACACTGAAGCTTTCTTT.